Included here is one T cell receptor (beta chain) sequence, with context. This sample was taken from a study of blood T cell repertoires in COVID-19. Study overall: The United States, Italy and Spain supplied acute and convalescent COVID-19 samples.

Original methodology: How many nucleated cells were present was estimated from reference gene primer amplification. The method was immunoSEQ multiplex PCR; TCRdb's version includes in-frame clones alone and lacks a portion of them. V and J calls and clone size are given by that table; D and trimming were obtained from the DNA. The sample includes around 190,000 clones, approximately 90% of them seen just once. Specimen: peripheral blood. The source of this sequence is a man aged 18 to 30 who had recovered from COVID-19.

In nucleotides, the CDR3 is TGTGCCAGCAGTTTATCCTCGGCAGCGGTGAACACCGGGGAGCTGTTTTTT. This gives the protein CASSLSSAAVNTGELFF. The chain combines TRBV28 with TRBJ2-2; TRBD2 might be the D (5 bases). The CDR3 length is 17 residues. Germline CDR1 is MDHEN and CDR2 is SYDVKM. Trimming pared 1 base from V and 1 base from J, leaving 13 bases between.